The 10 T cell receptor beta chains reported below all come from one sample, sequenced in a study of blood T cell repertoires in COVID-19 (dated by TCRdb to the early 2020s). Libraries came from the immunoSEQ multiplex PCR assay. In its TCRdb copy, this immuneACCESS table keeps in-frame sequences only and misses some clones. Where compared with another copy, unresolved V genes explain less than half of these, and the others have no known cause. The sample contains under 300,000 clones, 84% of them found a single time. Of the sample, about 1.5% falls within the top ten clones. Sequencing input: peripheral blood. The source of these receptors is a woman between 40 and 50 years old who had recovered from COVID-19.

The chain is built from TRBV12-5 and TRBJ2-2, with TRBD1 matching over 7 bases. V trimming: 2 bases; J trimming: 1 base; junction bases outside the gene matches: 4. From germline, CDR1 is LGHNT and CDR2 FRNRAP. The CDR3 is 16 amino acids. This chain's CDR3 is CASGLPGGRNTGELFF. DNA for the CDR3: TGTGCTAGTGGTTTGCCAGGGGGACGGAACACCGGGGAGCTGTTTTTT.

This rearrangement joins TRBV5-6 to TRBJ1-2; D call uncertain. V lost 2 bases and J 0 bases, leaving 8 bases between the germline ends. The length of the CDR3 is 14 residues. CDR1 and CDR2 from the germline V gene are SGHDT and YYEEEE. The CDR3 region has the DNA TGTGCCAGCAGCTTCAGTCTCTCTAACTATGGCTACACCTTC. This sequence encodes CASSFSLSNYGYTF.

The chain joins TRBV18 to TRBJ1-1; TRBD1 agrees at 8 bases. Germline-derived CDR1 and CDR2 are KGHSH and LQKENI. The V gene end was trimmed by 3 bases and the J gene end by 1 base; junction bases not matched to a gene: 4. The CDR3 runs to 15 residues. In DNA form, the CDR3 reads TGTGCCAGCTCACCTCGGACAGGGCCGAACACTGAAGCTTTCTTT. Protein sequence: CASSPRTGPNTEAFF.

The rearrangement links TRBV2 to TRBJ1-3; D remains ambiguous. Between the trimmed V and J ends, which lost 4 bases and 1 base, there was a span of 2 bases. CDR3 length: 12 amino acids. Germline V gene data show CDR1 as SNHLY and CDR2 as FYNNEI. CDR3 coding DNA: TGTGCCAGCAGTGCTTCTGGAAACACCATATATTTT. Translating gives CASSASGNTIYF.

The V call is TRBV3-1 (or the pseudogene TRBV3-2), the J call TRBJ1-5, with TRBD1 matching over 10 bases. The V gene's germline CDR1 is LGHDT and CDR2 YNNKEL (reference sequence). Germline trimming cut 1 base from V and 7 bases from J; bases unmatched to any gene: 4. The CDR3 has 15 amino acids. The CDR3 DNA reads as TGTGCCAGCAGCCAAGGGACAGGGGGACGGCAGCCCCAGCATTTT. Translation gives CASSQGTGGRQPQHF.

This chain links TRBV2 with TRBJ2-3; 10 positions agree with TRBD2. Per germline, CDR1 SNHLY and CDR2 FYNNEI. CDR3 length equals 16 residues. Trimming took 7 bases from V and 0 from J; bases not matched to a gene: 7. This CDR3 reads CASIGSGGRSTDTQYF. CDR3 DNA: TGTGCCAGCATCGGTAGCGGGGGGCGTAGCACAGATACGCAGTATTTT.

The gene calls are TRBV28 and TRBJ2-5, with D possibly being TRBD1 (5 bases). The CDR3 consists of 15 residues. Germline V gene sequence: CDR1 MDHEN, CDR2 SYDVKM. V was cut by 10 bases and J by 3 bases, with 21 bases left in between. The CDR3 DNA sequence: TGTGCCACGAGCACAGCCAGGGTTTTAGAAGAGACCCAGTACTTC. Translated, it gives CATSTARVLEETQYF.

V usage is TRBV6-5 and J usage is TRBJ1-5; no clear D gene. This CDR3 has 13 residues. V gave up 5 bases and J gave up 4 bases, with 9 bases separating them. CDR1 is MNHEY and CDR2 is SVGAGI in the germline V gene. The chain's CDR3 is CASSITRNQPQHF. The CDR3, as DNA: TGTGCCAGCAGTATTACCAGAAATCAGCCCCAGCATTTT.

The chain uses TRBV2 and TRBJ2-3; D is ambiguous. The CDR3 is made up of 15 amino acids. CDR1 and CDR2 (germline): SNHLY, FYNNEI. V was cut by 1 base and J by 6 bases, with 14 bases left in between. CDR3: CASSEEQLPSDTQYF. For the CDR3, the DNA is TGTGCCAGCAGTGAAGAACAGCTCCCCAGCGATACGCAGTATTTT.

The V gene is TRBV10-2, the J gene TRBJ1-6, with 11 bases identical to TRBD1. The CDR3 length is 14 residues. Germline V gives CDR1 WSHSY, CDR2 SAAADI. V shed 6 bases, J shed 10 bases, and the junction held 5 bases outside the gene matches. The CDR3 nucleotides are TGCGCCAGCAGGGGACAGGGGGAAGGGTCACCCCTCCACTTT. Protein: CASRGQGEGSPLHF.